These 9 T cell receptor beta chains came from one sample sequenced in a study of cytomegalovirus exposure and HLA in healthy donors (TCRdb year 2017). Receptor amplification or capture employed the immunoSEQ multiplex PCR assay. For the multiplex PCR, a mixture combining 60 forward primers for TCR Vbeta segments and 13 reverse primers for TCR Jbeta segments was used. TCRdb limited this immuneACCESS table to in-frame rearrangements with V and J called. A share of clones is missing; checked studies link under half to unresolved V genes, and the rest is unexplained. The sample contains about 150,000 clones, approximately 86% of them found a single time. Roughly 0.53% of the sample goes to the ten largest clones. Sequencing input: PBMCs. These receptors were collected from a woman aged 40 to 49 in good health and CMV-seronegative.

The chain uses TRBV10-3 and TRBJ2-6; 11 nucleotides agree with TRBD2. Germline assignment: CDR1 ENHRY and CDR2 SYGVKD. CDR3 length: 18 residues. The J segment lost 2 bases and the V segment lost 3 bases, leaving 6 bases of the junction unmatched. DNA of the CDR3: TGTGCCATCAGTGATTTTACTAGCGGGAGAACTGGGGCCAACGTCCTGACTTTC. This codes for CAISDFTSGRTGANVLTF.

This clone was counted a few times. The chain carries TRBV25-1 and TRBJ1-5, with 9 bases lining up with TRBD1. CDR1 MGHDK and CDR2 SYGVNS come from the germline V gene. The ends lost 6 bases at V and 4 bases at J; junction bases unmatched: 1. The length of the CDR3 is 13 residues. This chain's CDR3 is CASSGTGNQPQHF. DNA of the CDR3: TGTGCCAGCAGCGGGACAGGGAATCAGCCCCAGCATTTT.

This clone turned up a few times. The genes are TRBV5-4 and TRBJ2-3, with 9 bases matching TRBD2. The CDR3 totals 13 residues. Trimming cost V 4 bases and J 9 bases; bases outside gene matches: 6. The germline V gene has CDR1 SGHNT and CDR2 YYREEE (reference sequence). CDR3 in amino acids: CASSMRLAETQYF. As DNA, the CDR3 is TGTGCCAGCAGCATGAGACTAGCGGAGACGCAGTATTTT. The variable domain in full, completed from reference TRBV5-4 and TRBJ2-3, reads ETGVTQSPTHLIKTRGQQVTLRCSSQSGHNTVSWYQQALGQGPQFIFQYYREEENGRGNFPPRFSGLQFPNYSSELNVNALELDDSALYLCASSMRLAETQYFGPGTRLTVL.

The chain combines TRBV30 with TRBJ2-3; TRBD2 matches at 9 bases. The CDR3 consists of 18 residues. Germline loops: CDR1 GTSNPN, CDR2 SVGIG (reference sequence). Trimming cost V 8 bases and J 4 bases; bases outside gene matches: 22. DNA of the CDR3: TGTGCCACCACCGGGCGGGAGGGCCCCAATTTTTGGGCAGATACGCAGTATTTT. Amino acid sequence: CATTGREGPNFWADTQYF.

CDR3 protein: CASSFPGTLLREQYF. The CDR3 DNA is TGTGCCAGCAGTTTCCCCGGGACACTCCTGAGGGAGCAGTACTTC. V usage is TRBV27 and J usage is TRBJ2-7; a possible D gene is TRBD1 (6 bases). The CDR3 is 15 residues long. The germline CDR1 and CDR2 sequences are MNHEY and SMNVEV (reference sequence). The ends were cut back, 3 bases at V and 7 bases at J, with 19 bases in the middle.

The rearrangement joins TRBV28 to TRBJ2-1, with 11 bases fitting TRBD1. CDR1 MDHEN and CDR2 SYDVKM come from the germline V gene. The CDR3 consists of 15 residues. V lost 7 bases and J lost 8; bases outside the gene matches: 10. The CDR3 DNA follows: TGTGCCAGCACTCCCCGGTGGACAGGGGGCGATGAGCAGTTCTTC. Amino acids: CASTPRWTGGDEQFF.

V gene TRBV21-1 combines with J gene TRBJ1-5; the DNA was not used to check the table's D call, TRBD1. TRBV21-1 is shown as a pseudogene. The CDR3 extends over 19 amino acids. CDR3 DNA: TGTGCCAGCGATCCCACCGGGACAGGGGCCGCGTATAGCAATCAGCCCCAGCATTTT. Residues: CASDPTGTGAAYSNQPQHF.

In DNA form, the CDR3 reads TGCGCCAGCAGCCAAGTTGCGGGAGGTACCTACAATGAGCAGTTCTTC. Translating it yields CASSQVAGGTYNEQFF. This chain joins TRBV4-3 and TRBJ2-1; 8 nucleotides align to TRBD2. The trim removed 1 base at V and 2 bases at J, leaving 4 bases unmatched. This CDR3 has 16 amino acids. Germline V gives CDR1 LGHNA, CDR2 YSLEER.

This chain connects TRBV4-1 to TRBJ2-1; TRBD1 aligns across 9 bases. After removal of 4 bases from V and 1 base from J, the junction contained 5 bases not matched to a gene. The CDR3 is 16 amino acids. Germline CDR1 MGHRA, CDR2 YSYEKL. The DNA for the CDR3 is TGCGCCAGCAGCCGGCAACAGGGGGCTTCCTACAATGAGCAGTTCTTC. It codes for CASSRQQGASYNEQFF.